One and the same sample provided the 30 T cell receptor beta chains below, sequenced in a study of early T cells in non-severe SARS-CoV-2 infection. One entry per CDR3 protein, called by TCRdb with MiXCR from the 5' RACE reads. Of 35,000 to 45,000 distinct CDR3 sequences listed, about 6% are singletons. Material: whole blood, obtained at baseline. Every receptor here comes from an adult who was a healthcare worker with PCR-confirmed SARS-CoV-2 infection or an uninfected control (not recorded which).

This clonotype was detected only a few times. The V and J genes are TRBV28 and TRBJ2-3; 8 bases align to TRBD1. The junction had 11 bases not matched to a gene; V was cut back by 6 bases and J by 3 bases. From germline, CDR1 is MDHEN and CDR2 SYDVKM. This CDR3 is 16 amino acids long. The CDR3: CASSRGVTGVTDTQYF. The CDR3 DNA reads TGTGCCAGCAGCCGAGGCGTGACAGGGGTTACAGATACGCAGTATTTT. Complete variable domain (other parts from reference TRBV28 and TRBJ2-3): DVKVTQSSRYLVKRTGEKVFLECVQDMDHENMFWYRQDPGLGLRLIYFSYDVKMKEKGDIPEGYSVSREKKERFSLILESASTNQTSMYLCASSRGVTGVTDTQYFGPGTRLTVL.

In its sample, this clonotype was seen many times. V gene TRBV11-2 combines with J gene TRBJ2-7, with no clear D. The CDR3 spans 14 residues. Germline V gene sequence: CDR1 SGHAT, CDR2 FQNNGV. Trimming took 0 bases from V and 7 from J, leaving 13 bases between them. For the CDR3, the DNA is TGTGCCAGCAGCTTAGATCTGGCAGGTTATGAGCAGTACTTC. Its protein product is CASSLDLAGYEQYF.

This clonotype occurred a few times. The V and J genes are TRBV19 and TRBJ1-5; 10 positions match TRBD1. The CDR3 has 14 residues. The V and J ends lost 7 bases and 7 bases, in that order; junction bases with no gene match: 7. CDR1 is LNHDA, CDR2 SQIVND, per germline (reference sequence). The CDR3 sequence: CASTLTGGVQPQHF. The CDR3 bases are TGTGCCAGTACCCTGACAGGGGGCGTCCAGCCCCAGCATTTT.

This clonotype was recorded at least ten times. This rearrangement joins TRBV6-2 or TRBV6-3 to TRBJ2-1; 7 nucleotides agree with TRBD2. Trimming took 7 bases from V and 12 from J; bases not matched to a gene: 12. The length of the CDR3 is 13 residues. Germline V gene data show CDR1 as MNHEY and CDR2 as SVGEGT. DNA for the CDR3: TGTGCCAGCACCCCGGGGGTCTGGGGGGGGCAGTTCTTC. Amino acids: CASTPGVWGGQFF.

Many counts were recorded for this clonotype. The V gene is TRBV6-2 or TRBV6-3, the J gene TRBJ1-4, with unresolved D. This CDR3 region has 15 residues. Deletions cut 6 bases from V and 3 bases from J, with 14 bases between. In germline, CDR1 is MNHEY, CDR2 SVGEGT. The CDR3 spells CASRLQRRPNEKLFF. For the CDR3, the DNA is TGTGCCAGCAGACTACAGAGGAGACCTAATGAAAAACTGTTTTTT.

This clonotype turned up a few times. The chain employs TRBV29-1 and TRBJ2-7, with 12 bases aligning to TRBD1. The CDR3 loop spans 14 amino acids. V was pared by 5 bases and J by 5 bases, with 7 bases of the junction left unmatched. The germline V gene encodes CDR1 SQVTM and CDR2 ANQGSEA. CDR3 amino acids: CSVITGTGGDEQYF. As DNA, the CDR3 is TGCAGCGTTATCACCGGGACAGGGGGCGACGAGCAGTACTTC.

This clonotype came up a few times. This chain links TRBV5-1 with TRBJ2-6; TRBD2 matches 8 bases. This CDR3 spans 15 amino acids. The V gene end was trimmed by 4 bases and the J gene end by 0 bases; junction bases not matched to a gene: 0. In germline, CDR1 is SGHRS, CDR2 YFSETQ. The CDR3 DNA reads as TGCGCCAGCAGCGCGGGAGGCTCTGGGGCCAACGTCCTGACTTTC. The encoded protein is CASSAGGSGANVLTF.

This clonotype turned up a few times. The chain's CDR3 is CASSQGTGGSPLHF. Here the CDR3 DNA reads TGTGCCAGCAGCCAAGGGACAGGGGGTTCACCCCTCCACTTT. The V call is TRBV3-1, the J call TRBJ1-6, with TRBD1 identical over 10 bases. CDR1 LGHDT and CDR2 YNNKEL come from the germline V gene (reference sequence). Trimming removed 1 base from V and 9 bases from J; junction bases left unmatched: 0. CDR3 length: 14 amino acids.

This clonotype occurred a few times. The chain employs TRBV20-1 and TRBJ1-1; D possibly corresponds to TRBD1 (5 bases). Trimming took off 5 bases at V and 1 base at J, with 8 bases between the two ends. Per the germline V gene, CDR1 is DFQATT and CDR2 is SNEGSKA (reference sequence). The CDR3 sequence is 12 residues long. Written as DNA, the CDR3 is TGCAGTGCTTTCGGACAGAACACTGAAGCTTTCTTT. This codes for CSAFGQNTEAFF.

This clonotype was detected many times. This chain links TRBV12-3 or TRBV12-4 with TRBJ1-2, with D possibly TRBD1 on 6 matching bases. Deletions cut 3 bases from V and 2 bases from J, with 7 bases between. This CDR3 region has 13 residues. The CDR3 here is CASSFDRNYGYTF. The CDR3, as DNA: TGTGCCAGCAGTTTTGACAGGAACTATGGCTACACCTTC.

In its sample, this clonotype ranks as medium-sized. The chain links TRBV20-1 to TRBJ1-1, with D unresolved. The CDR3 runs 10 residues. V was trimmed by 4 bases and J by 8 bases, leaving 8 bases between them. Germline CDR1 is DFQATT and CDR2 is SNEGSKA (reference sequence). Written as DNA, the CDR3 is TGCAGTGCTATAAGACAAGAAGCTTTCTTT. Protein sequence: CSAIRQEAFF.

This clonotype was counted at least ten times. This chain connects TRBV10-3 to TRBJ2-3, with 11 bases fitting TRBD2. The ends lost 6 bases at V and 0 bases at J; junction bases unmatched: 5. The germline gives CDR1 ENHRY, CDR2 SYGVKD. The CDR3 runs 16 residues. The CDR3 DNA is TGTGCCATCAGACCGTGGACTAGCGGGAGCACAGATACGCAGTATTTT. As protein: CAIRPWTSGSTDTQYF.

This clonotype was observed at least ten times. Here the CDR3 reads CASSLWSGGAGPYNEQFF. Here the CDR3 DNA reads TGTGCCAGCAGCTTATGGAGCGGGGGGGCCGGTCCCTACAATGAGCAGTTCTTC. This chain joins TRBV7-8 and TRBJ2-1; 10 bases align to TRBD2. This CDR3 is built from 18 residues. Trimming at V came to 2 bases and at J to 2 bases, leaving 9 bases not matched to a gene. Germline V gene sequence: CDR1 SGHVS, CDR2 FQNEAQ.

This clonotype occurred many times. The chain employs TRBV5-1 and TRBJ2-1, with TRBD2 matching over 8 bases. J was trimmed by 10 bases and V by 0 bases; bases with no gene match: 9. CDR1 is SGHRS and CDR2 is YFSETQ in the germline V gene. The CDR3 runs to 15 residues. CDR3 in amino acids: CASSLDAAGAVEQFF. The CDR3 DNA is TGCGCCAGCAGCTTGGATGCAGCGGGGGCGGTCGAGCAGTTCTTC.

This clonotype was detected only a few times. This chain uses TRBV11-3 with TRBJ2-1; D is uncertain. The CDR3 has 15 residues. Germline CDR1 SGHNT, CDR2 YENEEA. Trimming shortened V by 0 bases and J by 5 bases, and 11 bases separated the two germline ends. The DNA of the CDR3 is TGTGCCAGCAGCTTAGAATCAACCCCCGACAATGAGCAGTTCTTC. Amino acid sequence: CASSLESTPDNEQFF. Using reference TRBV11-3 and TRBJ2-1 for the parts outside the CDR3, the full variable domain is EAGVVQSPRYKIIEKKQPVAFWCNPISGHNTLYWYLQNLGQGPELLIRYENEEAVDDSQLPKDRFSAERLKGVDSTLKIQPAELGDSAVYLCASSLESTPDNEQFFGPGTRLTVL.

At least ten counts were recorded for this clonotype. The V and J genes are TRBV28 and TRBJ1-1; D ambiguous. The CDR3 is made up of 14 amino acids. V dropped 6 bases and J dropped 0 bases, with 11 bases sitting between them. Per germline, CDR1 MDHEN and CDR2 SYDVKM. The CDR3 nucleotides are TGTGCCAGCAGACCAGGAAAAGTGAACACTGAAGCTTTCTTT. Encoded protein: CASRPGKVNTEAFF.

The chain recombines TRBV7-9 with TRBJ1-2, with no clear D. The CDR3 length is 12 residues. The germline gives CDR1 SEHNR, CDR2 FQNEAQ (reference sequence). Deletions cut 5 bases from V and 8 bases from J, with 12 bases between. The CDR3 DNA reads TGTGCCAGCAGCGGCGACAATCCCGGCTACACCTTC. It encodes CASSGDNPGYTF. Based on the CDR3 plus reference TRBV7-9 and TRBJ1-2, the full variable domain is DTGVSQNPRHKITKRGQNVTFRCDPISEHNRLYWYRQTLGQGPEFLTYFQNEAQLEKSRLLSDRFSAERPKGSFSTLEIQRTEQGDSAMYLCASSGDNPGYTFGSGTRLTVV.

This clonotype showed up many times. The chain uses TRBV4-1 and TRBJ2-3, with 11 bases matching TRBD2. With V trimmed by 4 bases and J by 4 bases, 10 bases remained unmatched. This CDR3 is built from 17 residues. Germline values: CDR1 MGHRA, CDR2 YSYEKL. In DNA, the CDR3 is TGCGCCAGCAGCCGTGGACTAGCGGGTTCTAGGGCAGATACGCAGTATTTT. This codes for CASSRGLAGSRADTQYF.

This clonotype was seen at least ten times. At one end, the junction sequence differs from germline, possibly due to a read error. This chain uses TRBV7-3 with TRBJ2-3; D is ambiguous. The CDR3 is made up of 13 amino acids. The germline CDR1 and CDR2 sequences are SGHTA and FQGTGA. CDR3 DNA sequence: TGTGCCAGCAGCCCTCGGACGGACGCTGGGTCGGAATTT. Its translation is CASSPRTDAGSEF.

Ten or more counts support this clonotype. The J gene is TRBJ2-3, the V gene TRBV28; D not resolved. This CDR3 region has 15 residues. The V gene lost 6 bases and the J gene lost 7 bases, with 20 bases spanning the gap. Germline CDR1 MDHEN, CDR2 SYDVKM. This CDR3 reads CASSLRPPWIHTQYF. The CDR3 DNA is TGTGCCAGCAGCCTCAGGCCCCCATGGATCCATACGCAGTATTTT.

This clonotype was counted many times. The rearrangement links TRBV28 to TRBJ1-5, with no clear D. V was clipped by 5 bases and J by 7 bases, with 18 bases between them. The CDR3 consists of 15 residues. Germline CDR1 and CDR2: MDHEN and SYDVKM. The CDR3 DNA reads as TGTGCCAGCAGTGAAACGGACGGCTTCCGACAGCCCCAGCATTTT. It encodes CASSETDGFRQPQHF.

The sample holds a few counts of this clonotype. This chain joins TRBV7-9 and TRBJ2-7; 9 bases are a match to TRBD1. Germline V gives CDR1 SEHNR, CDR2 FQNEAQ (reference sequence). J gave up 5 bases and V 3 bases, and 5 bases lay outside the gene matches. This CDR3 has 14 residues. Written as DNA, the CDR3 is TGTGCCAGCAGCTTGGGACAGGGCGTCGACGAGCAGTACTTC. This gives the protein CASSLGQGVDEQYF.

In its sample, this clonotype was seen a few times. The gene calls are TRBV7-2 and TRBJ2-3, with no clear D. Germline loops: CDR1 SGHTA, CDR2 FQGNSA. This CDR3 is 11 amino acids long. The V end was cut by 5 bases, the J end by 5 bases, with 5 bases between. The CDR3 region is CASSPKDTQYF. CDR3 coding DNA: TGTGCCAGCAGCCCAAAAGATACGCAGTATTTT.

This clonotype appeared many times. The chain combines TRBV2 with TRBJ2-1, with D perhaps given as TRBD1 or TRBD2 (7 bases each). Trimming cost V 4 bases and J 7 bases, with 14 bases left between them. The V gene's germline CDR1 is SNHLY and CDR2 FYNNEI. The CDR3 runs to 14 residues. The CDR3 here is CASSVNRGGNEQFF. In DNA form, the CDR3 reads TGTGCCAGCAGTGTAAACAGGGGAGGGAATGAGCAGTTCTTC.

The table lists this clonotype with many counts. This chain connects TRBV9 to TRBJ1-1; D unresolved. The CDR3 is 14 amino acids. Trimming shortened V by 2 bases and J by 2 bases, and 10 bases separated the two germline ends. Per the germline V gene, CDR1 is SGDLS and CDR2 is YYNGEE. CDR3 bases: TGTGCCAGCAGCGTCGAAAGGGAAAACACTGAAGCTTTCTTT. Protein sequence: CASSVERENTEAFF.

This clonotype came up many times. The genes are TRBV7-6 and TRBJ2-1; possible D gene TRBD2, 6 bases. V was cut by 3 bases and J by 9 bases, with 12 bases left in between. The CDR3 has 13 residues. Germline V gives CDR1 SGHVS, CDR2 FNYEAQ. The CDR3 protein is CASSLGGPGEQFF. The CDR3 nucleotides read TGTGCCAGCAGCTTGGGGGGACCTGGTGAGCAGTTCTTC.

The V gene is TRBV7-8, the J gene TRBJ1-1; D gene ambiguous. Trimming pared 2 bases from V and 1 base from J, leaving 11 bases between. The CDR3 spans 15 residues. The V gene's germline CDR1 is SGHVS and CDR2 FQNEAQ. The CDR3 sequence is CASSLINSPNTEAFF. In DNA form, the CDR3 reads TGTGCCAGCAGCTTAATCAACAGCCCGAACACTGAAGCTTTCTTT.

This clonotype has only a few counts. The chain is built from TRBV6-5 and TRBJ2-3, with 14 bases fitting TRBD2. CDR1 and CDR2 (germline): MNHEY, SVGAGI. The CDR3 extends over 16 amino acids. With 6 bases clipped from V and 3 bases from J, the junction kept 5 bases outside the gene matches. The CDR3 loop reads CASRRLAGGQTDTQYF. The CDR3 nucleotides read TGTGCCAGCAGGCGACTAGCGGGGGGGCAGACAGATACGCAGTATTTT.

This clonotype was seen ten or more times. This CDR3 is CSVVEGTYEQYF. The CDR3 nucleotides read TGCAGCGTTGTGGAGGGTACCTACGAGCAGTACTTC. The V call is TRBV29-1, the J call TRBJ2-7; D perhaps matches TRBD2 (6 bases). V was clipped by 4 bases and J by 2 bases, with 9 bases between them. The CDR3 extends over 12 amino acids. Germline CDR1 is SQVTM and CDR2 is ANQGSEA.

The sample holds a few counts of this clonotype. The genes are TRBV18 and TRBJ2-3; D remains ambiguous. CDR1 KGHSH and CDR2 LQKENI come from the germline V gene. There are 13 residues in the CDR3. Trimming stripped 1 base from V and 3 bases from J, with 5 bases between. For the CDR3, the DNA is TGTGCCAGCTCACCACTGAGGACAGATACGCAGTATTTT. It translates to CASSPLRTDTQYF.